This T cell receptor (beta chain) was sequenced in a study of cytomegalovirus exposure and HLA in healthy donors. Overall study: The roughly 670 first-cohort repertoires shared a platform with the approximately 130 validation repertoires, as reported in a later analysis. General study points: Reported results showed that the classifier diagnosed cytomegalovirus status with high specificity and sensitivity. The investigators catalogued 164 TCR beta chains as cytomegalovirus-associated. According to a subsequent analysis, TCR clusters from the first cohort were inclined to appear together in the roughly 120 validation repertoires.

The CDR3 loop spans 16 amino acids. The germline gives CDR1 SNHLY, CDR2 FYNNEI. V lost 1 base, J lost 5 bases, and 17 bases lay in between. Only in-frame clones appear in the TCRdb table, and some are missing; sequencing was by immunoSEQ multiplex PCR. The top ten hold 1.9% of the sample, which has fewer than 120,000 clones, around 90% seen once. Of note for this clone: No antigen is known for it.

This chain joins TRBV2 and TRBJ2-5; D might be TRBD2 (6 bases). The origin of this receptor is a young woman in good health and CMV-seronegative. What was sequenced was PBMCs. For the CDR3, the DNA is TGTGCCAGCAGTGAAGGGCGGGGAACTAGGGTGGAGACCCAGTACTTC. Translating it yields CASSEGRGTRVETQYF.